The rows below give T cell receptor beta chains drawn from one sample of a study of Ad26.COV2.S vaccination and SARS-CoV-2 variants. TCRdb's copy holds only in-frame clones and misses some; the assay was immunoSEQ multiplex PCR. The repertoire consists of approximately 300,000 clones, with around four fifths occurring once and the leading ten covering 2% to 2.5%. Here the sequenced sample was peripheral blood, taken in a trial of Ad26.COV2.S vaccine versus placebo. Receptors were obtained from a person between 18 and 60 years old who received the Ad26.COV2.S COVID-19 vaccine or a placebo. The CDR3 runs from the conserved cysteine through the conserved F or W. Clone size is given for some rows only: seen once, a few or many times, or a class if the clone is expanded.

V: TRBV5-1
size: once
J: TRBJ1-2
CDR3: CASSSQGGLSYGYTF

V: TRBV5-6
size: .
J: TRBJ2-7
CDR3: CASSRMTGAPREQYF

V: TRBV21-1
size: .
J: TRBJ1-1
CDR3: CASSATPGTGEGYTEAFF

V: TRBV2
size: .
J: TRBJ2-5
CDR3: CASSDHHREIEETQYF

V: TRBV5-1
size: few
J: TRBJ1-5
CDR3: CASSLEGQGGQPQHF

V: TRBV11-2
size: once
J: TRBJ2-2
CDR3: CASSLYGGRTGELFF

V: TRBV5-8
size: .
J: TRBJ2-3
CDR3: CARRGGADTQYF

V: TRBV15
size: .
J: TRBJ2-5
CDR3: CATSRGGSQETQYF

V: TRBV27
size: .
J: TRBJ2-1
CDR3: CASSPSGTLRHNEQFF

V: TRBV27
size: .
J: TRBJ2-2
CDR3: CASSLWGAGELFF

V: TRBV5-1
size: once
J: TRBJ1-2
CDR3: CASSPTESNYGYTF

V: TRBV30
size: .
J: TRBJ2-7
CDR3: CAWSSTYEQYF

V: TRBV5-6
size: .
J: TRBJ1-2
CDR3: CASSYEPGFVRYGYTF

V: TRBV2
size: few
J: TRBJ2-7
CDR3: CASSQRDEQYF

V: TRBV7-9
size: .
J: TRBJ2-7
CDR3: CATYRSGQGSYEQYF

V: TRBV6-1
size: once
J: TRBJ1-2
CDR3: CASSEGPGNGYTF

V: TRBV29-1
size: .
J: TRBJ1-1
CDR3: CSVGWDRGTEAFF

V: TRBV5-5
size: .
J: TRBJ2-2
CDR3: CASRLGLGSGELFF

V: TRBV28
size: .
J: TRBJ2-2
CDR3: CASSTPSTGELFF

V: TRBV28
size: .
J: TRBJ1-2
CDR3: CASSYSGGEYYGYTF

V: TRBV7-3
size: few
J: TRBJ1-2
CDR3: CASSSRGGKGYGYTF

V: TRBV29-1
size: .
J: TRBJ2-3
CDR3: CSVEGPGADTQYF

V: TRBV28
size: .
J: TRBJ2-5
CDR3: CASSLGSRRGQWPQETQYF

V: TRBV19
size: .
J: TRBJ1-1
CDR3: CASSIRQMNTEAFF

V: TRBV6-2/TRBV6-3
size: .
J: TRBJ2-1
CDR3: CASSHTSGVDEQFF

V: TRBV5-1
size: .
J: TRBJ1-1
CDR3: CASSHPTNTEAFF